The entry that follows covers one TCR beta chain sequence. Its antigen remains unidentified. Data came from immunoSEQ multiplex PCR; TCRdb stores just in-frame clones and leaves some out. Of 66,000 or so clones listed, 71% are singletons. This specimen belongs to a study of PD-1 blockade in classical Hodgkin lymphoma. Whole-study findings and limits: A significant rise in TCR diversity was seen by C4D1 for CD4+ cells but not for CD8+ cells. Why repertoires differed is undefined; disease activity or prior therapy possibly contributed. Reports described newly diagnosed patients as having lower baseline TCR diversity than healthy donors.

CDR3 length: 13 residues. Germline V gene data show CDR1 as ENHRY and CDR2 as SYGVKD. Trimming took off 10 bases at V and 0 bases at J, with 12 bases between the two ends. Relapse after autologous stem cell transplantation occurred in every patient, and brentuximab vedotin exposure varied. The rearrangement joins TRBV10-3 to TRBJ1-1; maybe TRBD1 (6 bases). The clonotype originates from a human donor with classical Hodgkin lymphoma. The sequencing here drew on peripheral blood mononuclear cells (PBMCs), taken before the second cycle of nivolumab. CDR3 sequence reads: CATQGLMNTEAFF. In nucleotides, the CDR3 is TGTGCCACACAGGGCCTCATGAACACTGAAGCTTTCTTT.